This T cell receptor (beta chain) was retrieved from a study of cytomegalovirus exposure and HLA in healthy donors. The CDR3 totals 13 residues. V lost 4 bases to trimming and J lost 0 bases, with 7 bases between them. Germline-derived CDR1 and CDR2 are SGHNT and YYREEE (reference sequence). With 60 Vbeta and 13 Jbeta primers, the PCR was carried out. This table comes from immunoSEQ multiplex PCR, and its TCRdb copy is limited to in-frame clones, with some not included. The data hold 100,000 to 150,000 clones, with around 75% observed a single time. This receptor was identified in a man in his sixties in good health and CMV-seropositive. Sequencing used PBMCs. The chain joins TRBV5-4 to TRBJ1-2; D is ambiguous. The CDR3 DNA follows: TGTGCCAGCAGCCAAGACTCTAACTATGGCTACACCTTC. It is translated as CASSQDSNYGYTF.